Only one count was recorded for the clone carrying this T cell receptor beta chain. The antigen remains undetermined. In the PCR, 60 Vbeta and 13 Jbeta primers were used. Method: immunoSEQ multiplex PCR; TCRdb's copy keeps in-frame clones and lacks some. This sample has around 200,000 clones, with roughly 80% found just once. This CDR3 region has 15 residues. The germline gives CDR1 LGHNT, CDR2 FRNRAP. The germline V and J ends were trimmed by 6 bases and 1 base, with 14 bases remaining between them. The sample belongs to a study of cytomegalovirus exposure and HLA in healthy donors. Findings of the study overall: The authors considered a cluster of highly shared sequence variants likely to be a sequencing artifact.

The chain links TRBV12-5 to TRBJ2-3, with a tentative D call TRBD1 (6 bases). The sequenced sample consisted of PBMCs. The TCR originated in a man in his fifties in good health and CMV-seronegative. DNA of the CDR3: TGTGCTAGTGGAACAGGGTCTTGGGGCACAGATACGCAGTATTTT. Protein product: CASGTGSWGTDTQYF.